The present TCR beta chain was sequenced within a study of blood T cell repertoires in COVID-19. Study information: Sites in the United States, Italy and Spain provided acute and convalescent COVID-19 samples. Nucleic acid was either cDNA or gDNA, and it came from T cells, B-cell-depleted T cells, or PBMCs.

The germline V gene encodes CDR1 LNHDA and CDR2 SQIVND (reference sequence). V gave up 3 bases and J gave up 0 bases, with 18 bases separating them. CDR3 size: 18 residues. Libraries were prepared by immunoSEQ multiplex PCR; TCRdb keeps only in-frame clonotypes and omits some of them. Of about 190,000 clones in the sample, around 85% were seen once. The chain combines TRBV19 with TRBJ2-1; D is possibly TRBD1 (6 bases). Material for sequencing was peripheral blood. The receptor comes from a woman in her fifties or sixties with acute or convalescent COVID-19. CDR3 protein: CASSIRRAGASSYNEQFF. As DNA, the CDR3 is TGTGCCAGTAGTATTAGAAGGGCAGGGGCCAGCTCCTACAATGAGCAGTTCTTC. Drawing the rest from reference TRBV19 and TRBJ2-1, the complete variable domain is DGGITQSPKYLFRKEGQNVTLSCEQNLNHDAMYWYRQDPGQGLRLIYYSQIVNDFQKGDIAEGYSVSREKKESFPLTVTSAQKNPTAFYLCASSIRRAGASSYNEQFFGPGTRLTVL.